This TCR beta chain comes out of a study of blood T cell repertoires in COVID-19. Overall study: COVID-19 samples, acute and convalescent, were from the United States, Italy and Spain.

From germline, CDR1 is KGHDR and CDR2 SFDVKD. Trimming took 3 bases from V and 0 from J, leaving 11 bases between them. The CDR3 has 16 residues. As processed by the authors: Scientists estimated how many nucleated cells there were by amplifying reference gene primers. The data were produced by immunoSEQ multiplex PCR, yet TCRdb's version contains in-frame clones alone and is incomplete. V, J and clone size were drawn from that table, and D and trimming were deduced from the DNA. This table holds 150,000 to 200,000 clones, more than 80% found once. This clonotype was sampled from a man aged 35 to 55 who had recovered from COVID-19. The sequenced sample consisted of PBMCs or T cells enriched from blood (not recorded which). This chain uses TRBV24-1 with TRBJ1-5; no firm D call. For the CDR3, the DNA is TGTGCCACCAGTGATGGAGCGGAATATAGCAATCAGCCCCAGCATTTT. Its protein is CATSDGAEYSNQPQHF.